This entry is about one T cell receptor (beta chain). Antigen: not known. The source of the sample is a study of identical twins' blood T cells. The overall study: Around 46 million reads covered about six alpha-chain and about six beta-chain libraries.

Broader study findings: Mainly, cloneset size products determined shared clonotypes, twins included.

The CDR3 runs 14 residues. V lost 10 bases, J lost 1 base, and 15 bases lay in between. Germline-derived CDR1 and CDR2 are SNHLY and FYNNEI. TCRdb reprocessed the 5' RACE reads via MiXCR and lists one record per CDR3 protein. The data show hundreds of thousands of distinct CDR3 sequences, with over 25% seen just once and approximately 6.6% held by the top ten. This rearrangement joins TRBV2 to TRBJ2-3; D might be TRBD1 or TRBD2, each matching 5 bases. The source is a woman aged 18-49 years in good health. The specimen sequenced was PBMCs. The CDR3 coding sequence is TGTGCCATACCCGGGACGGCCGGCACAGATACGCAGTATTTT. Translating it yields CAIPGTAGTDTQYF.